This T cell receptor beta chain was captured in a study of cytomegalovirus exposure and HLA in healthy donors. Study-wide findings and caveats: What a later analysis showed was that several of the most significant clusters appeared linked to common viral pathogens.

A remark on this clone: Its antigen is currently unknown.

The CDR3 has 14 amino acids. CDR1 is SGHVS and CDR2 is FQNEAQ in the germline V gene. The ends were cut back, 5 bases at V and 3 bases at J, with 14 bases in the middle. This PCR relied on a set of 60 Vbeta primers and 13 Jbeta primers. Sequencing used immunoSEQ multiplex PCR; TCRdb keeps in-frame clones, though not all of them. The sample lists about 57,000 clones, 65% to 80% occurring once. This TCR was recovered from a woman between 45 and 65 years old in good health and CMV-seronegative. Sample: PBMCs. The V and J genes are TRBV7-8 and TRBJ2-7; D gene unclear. This CDR3 reads CASSREGDLYEQYF. The CDR3 DNA is TGTGCCAGCAGCCGAGAAGGAGATCTCTACGAGCAGTACTTC.